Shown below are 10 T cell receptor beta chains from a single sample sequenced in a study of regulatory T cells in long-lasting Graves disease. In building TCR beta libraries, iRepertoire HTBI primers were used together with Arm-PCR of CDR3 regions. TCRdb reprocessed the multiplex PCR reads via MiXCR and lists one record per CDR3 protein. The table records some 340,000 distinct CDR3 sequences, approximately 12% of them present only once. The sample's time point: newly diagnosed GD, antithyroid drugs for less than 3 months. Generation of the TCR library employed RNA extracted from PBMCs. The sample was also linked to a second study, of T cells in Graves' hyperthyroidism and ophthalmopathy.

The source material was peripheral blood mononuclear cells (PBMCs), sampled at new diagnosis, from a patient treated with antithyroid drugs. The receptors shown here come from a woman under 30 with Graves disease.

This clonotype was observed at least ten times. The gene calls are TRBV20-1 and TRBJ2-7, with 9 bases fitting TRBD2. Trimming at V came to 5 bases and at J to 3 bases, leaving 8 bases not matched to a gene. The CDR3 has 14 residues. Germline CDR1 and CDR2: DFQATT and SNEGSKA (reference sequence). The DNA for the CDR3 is TGCAGTGCTGGGGGGCTAGCGGGAAACTACGAGCAGTACTTC. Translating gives CSAGGLAGNYEQYF.

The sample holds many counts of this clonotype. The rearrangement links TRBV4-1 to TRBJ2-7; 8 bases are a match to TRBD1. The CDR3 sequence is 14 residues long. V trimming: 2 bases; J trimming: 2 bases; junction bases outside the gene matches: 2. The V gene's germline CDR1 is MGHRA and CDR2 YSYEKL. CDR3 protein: CASSQTGGPYEQYF. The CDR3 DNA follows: TGCGCCAGCAGCCAAACAGGGGGGCCCTACGAGCAGTACTTC.

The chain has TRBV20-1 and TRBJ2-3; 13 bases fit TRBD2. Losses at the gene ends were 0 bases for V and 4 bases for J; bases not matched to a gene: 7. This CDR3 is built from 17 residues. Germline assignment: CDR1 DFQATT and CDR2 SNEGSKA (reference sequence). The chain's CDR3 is CSARDATLAGGADTQYF. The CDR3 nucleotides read TGCAGTGCTAGAGACGCAACACTAGCGGGGGGGGCAGATACGCAGTATTTT.

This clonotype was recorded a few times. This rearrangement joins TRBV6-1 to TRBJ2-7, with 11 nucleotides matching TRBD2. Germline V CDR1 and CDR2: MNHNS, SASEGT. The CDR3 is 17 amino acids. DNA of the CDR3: TGTGCCCGCAGTGAAGCGCTTGGGCTAGCGGGGGGATACGAGCAGTACGTC. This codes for CARSEALGLAGGYEQYV.

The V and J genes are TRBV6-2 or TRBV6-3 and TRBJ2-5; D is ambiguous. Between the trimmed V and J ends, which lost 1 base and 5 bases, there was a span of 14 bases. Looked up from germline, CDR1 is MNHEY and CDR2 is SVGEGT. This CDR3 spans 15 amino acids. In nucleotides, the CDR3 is TGTGCCAGCAGTTACTTCTTGACTGCAACGGAGACCCAGTACTTC. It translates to CASSYFLTATETQYF.

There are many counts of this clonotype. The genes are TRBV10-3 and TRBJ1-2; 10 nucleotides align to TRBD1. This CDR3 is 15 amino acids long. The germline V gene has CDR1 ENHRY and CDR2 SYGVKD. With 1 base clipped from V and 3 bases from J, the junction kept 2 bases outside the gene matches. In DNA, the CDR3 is TGTGCCATCAGTGAGTGGGGGACAGGGGACTATGGCTACACCTTC. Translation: CAISEWGTGDYGYTF.

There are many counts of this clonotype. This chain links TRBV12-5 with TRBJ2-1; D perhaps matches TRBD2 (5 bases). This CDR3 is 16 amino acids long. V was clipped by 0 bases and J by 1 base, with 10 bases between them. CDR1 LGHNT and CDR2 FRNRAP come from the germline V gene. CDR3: CASGLVTGKSYNEQFF. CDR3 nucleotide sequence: TGTGCTAGTGGTTTGGTAACCGGGAAATCCTACAATGAGCAGTTCTTC. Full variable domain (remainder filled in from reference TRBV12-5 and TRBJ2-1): DARVTQTPRHKVTEMGQEVTMRCQPILGHNTVFWYRQTMMQGLELLAYFRNRAPLDDSGMPKDRFSAEMPDATLATLKIQPSEPRDSAVYFCASGLVTGKSYNEQFFGPGTRLTVL.

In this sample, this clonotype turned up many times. The CDR3 protein is CASSFRSTEAFF. The CDR3 nucleotides read TGTGCCAGCAGTTTTCGGAGCACTGAAGCTTTCTTT. The rearrangement uses TRBV28 and TRBJ1-1; D gene unclear. V lost 3 bases to trimming and J lost 4 bases, with 6 bases between them. This CDR3 spans 12 amino acids. CDR1 is MDHEN and CDR2 is SYDVKM in the germline V gene.

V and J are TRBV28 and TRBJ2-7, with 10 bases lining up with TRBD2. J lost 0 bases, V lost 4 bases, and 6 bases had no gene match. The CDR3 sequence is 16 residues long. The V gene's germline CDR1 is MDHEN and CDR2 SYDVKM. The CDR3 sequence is CASSSPLAGGSYEQYF. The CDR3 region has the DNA TGTGCCAGCAGTTCCCCCTTAGCGGGAGGCTCCTACGAGCAGTACTTC.

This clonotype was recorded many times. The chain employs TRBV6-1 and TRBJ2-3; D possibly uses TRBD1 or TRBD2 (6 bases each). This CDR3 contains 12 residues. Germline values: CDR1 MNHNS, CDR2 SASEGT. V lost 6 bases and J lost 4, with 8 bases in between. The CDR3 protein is CASREGADTQYF. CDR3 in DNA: TGTGCCAGCAGGGAGGGGGCAGATACGCAGTATTTT.